Below, 25 T cell receptor beta chains from the same sample are listed, as sequenced in a study of blood T cell repertoires in COVID-19. The table came from immunoSEQ multiplex PCR; TCRdb's copy has only in-frame clones and leaves some out. The data hold some 220,000 clones, with approximately 90% observed a single time. The sample was PBMCs or T cells enriched from blood (not recorded which). These receptors all stem from a woman aged 30 to 39 who had recovered from COVID-19.

V is TRBV9 and J is TRBJ1-6; D is unclear. Trimming pared 3 bases from V and 0 bases from J, leaving 13 bases between. This CDR3 is built from 17 residues. Germline CDR1 and CDR2: SGDLS and YYNGEE. CDR3 protein: CASSALTTSSYNSPLHF. In DNA, the CDR3 is TGTGCCAGCAGCGCGTTGACAACCAGCTCCTATAATTCACCCCTCCACTTT.

The chain recombines TRBV5-1 with TRBJ1-2, with D tentatively TRBD1 (5 bases). CDR3 length: 14 residues. The germline gives CDR1 SGHRS, CDR2 YFSETQ. V was clipped by 3 bases and J by 0 bases, with 9 bases between them. In nucleotides, the CDR3 is TGCGCCAGCAGCTCAGGGTCCACTAACTATGGCTACACCTTC. Residues: CASSSGSTNYGYTF.

The chain uses TRBV7-3 and TRBJ2-2; 11 bases line up with TRBD2. The V segment lost 8 bases and the J segment 3 bases; nucleotides outside the gene matches: 11. The CDR3 is made up of 17 amino acids. Germline V lookup: CDR1 SGHTA, CDR2 FQGTGA. For the CDR3, the DNA is TGTGCCAGCTCCCGACTAGCGGGGAGGGGGTACACCGGGGAGCTGTTTTTT. Its protein is CASSRLAGRGYTGELFF. Together with reference TRBV7-3 and TRBJ2-2, the CDR3 gives the full variable domain: GAGVSQTPSNKVTEKGKYVELRCDPISGHTALYWYRQSLGQGPEFLIYFQGTGAADDSGLPNDRFFAVRPEGSVSTLKIQRTERGDSAVYLCASSRLAGRGYTGELFFGEGSRLTVL.

The chain uses TRBV19 and TRBJ1-4; possibly TRBD1 for D (6 bases). The CDR3 loop spans 13 amino acids. With 4 bases removed from V and 9 bases from J, the gap between germline ends came to 12 bases. Germline values: CDR1 LNHDA, CDR2 SQIVND (reference sequence). The CDR3 is CASSSSGTQKLFF. The CDR3 region has the DNA TGTGCCAGTAGTAGCTCCGGGACACAAAAACTGTTTTTT.

This rearrangement joins TRBV4-3 to TRBJ2-1; TRBD1 might be the D (5 bases). Trimming cost V 4 bases and J 4 bases, with 14 bases left between them. Germline V gives CDR1 LGHNA, CDR2 YSLEER. The CDR3 is 15 residues long. The CDR3 loop reads CASSRRQNDYNEQFF. The DNA of the CDR3 is TGCGCCAGCAGCCGACGACAGAACGATTACAATGAGCAGTTCTTC.

The rearrangement links TRBV27 to TRBJ1-4; 8 bases agree with TRBD1. V shed 4 bases, J shed 7 bases, and the junction held 14 bases outside the gene matches. Looked up from germline, CDR1 is MNHEY and CDR2 is SMNVEV (reference sequence). The CDR3 totals 17 residues. The chain's CDR3 is CASSYSGTGRGGEKLFF. CDR3 sequence (DNA): TGTGCCAGCAGTTACTCCGGGACAGGTAGAGGGGGTGAAAAACTGTTTTTT.

This rearrangement joins TRBV13 to TRBJ1-6, with 7 bases that match TRBD1. From germline, CDR1 is PRHDT and CDR2 FYEKMQ (reference sequence). V dropped 4 bases and J dropped 10; count of bases not matched to a gene: 10. The CDR3 totals 15 residues. The CDR3 here is CASSSIRQGVSPLHF. CDR3 nucleotide sequence: TGTGCCAGCAGCTCAATAAGACAGGGAGTATCACCCCTCCACTTT.

V usage is TRBV19 and J usage is TRBJ1-3, with D unresolved. The germline CDR1 and CDR2 sequences are LNHDA and SQIVND (reference sequence). V lost 5 bases to trimming and J lost 0 bases, with 8 bases between them. CDR3 size: 14 residues. CDR3 nucleotides: TGTGCCAGTAGTGACTCGCGCTCTGGAAACACCATATATTTT. It is translated as CASSDSRSGNTIYF.

This clone has just one count. V gene TRBV5-4 combines with J gene TRBJ1-1; D not resolved. The CDR3 has 15 residues. The V end lost 0 bases, the J end lost 1 base, and 10 bases lay between the germline ends. CDR1 SGHNT and CDR2 YYREEE come from the germline V gene (reference sequence). The CDR3 coding sequence is TGTGCCAGCAGCTTGGGCACCAGTCCGAACACTGAAGCTTTCTTT. Residues: CASSLGTSPNTEAFF.

This clone was detected only once. This chain uses TRBV18 with TRBJ1-2; D gene ambiguous. The CDR3 runs to 14 residues. CDR1 and CDR2 (germline): KGHSH, LQKENI. V was shortened by 3 bases and J by 1 base, with 9 bases between the two germline ends. CDR3 nucleotide sequence: TGTGCCAGCTCACCCTCTAACGGTAACTATGGCTACACCTTC. Translated, it gives CASSPSNGNYGYTF.

The chain combines TRBV7-2 with TRBJ1-2; D is unclear. Trimming shortened V by 2 bases and J by 0 bases, and 10 bases separated the two germline ends. The CDR3 spans 15 residues. Germline-derived CDR1 and CDR2 are SGHTA and FQGNSA. The CDR3 DNA follows: TGTGCCAGCAGCTTATGGGCAGAAGCTAACTATGGCTACACCTTC. Its translation: CASSLWAEANYGYTF.

The rearrangement uses TRBV18 and TRBJ1-1; 9 nucleotides line up with TRBD1. This CDR3 is built from 15 residues. The germline V gene encodes CDR1 KGHSH and CDR2 LQKENI. The V and J ends lost 5 bases and 1 base, in that order; junction bases with no gene match: 5. In nucleotides, the CDR3 is TGTGCCAGCTCAGCGGGACAGGGACCGAACACTGAAGCTTTCTTT. It specifies CASSAGQGPNTEAFF.

V usage is TRBV6-1 and J usage is TRBJ2-7; D not resolved. This CDR3 region has 14 residues. CDR1 MNHNS and CDR2 SASEGT come from the germline V gene. Trimming shortened V by 3 bases and J by 10 bases, and 19 bases separated the two germline ends. The CDR3 bases are TGTGCCAGCAGTGACATGGAGAGCTTACCTAGACAGTACTTC. Amino acid sequence: CASSDMESLPRQYF.

The J gene is TRBJ2-7, the V gene TRBV6-5, with D unclear. The CDR3 sequence is 15 residues long. CDR1 MNHEY and CDR2 SVGAGI come from the germline V gene. V was cut by 6 bases and J by 3 bases, with 18 bases left in between. The CDR3 sequence: CASSRQSHRGYEQYF. CDR3 nucleotide sequence: TGTGCCAGCAGCCGTCAGTCCCATAGAGGCTACGAGCAGTACTTC.

V is TRBV15 and J is TRBJ2-1; TRBD2 matches 9 bases. Germline values: CDR1 LNHNV, CDR2 YYDKDF (reference sequence). This CDR3 region has 15 residues. The V gene end was trimmed by 6 bases and the J gene end by 5 bases; junction bases not matched to a gene: 8. CDR3: CATRMAGGPNNEQFF. The CDR3 DNA follows: TGTGCCACCAGGATGGCGGGGGGGCCCAACAATGAGCAGTTCTTC. Looking up the rest from reference TRBV15 and TRBJ2-1 gives the full variable domain: DAMVIQNPRYQVTQFGKPVTLSCSQTLNHNVMYWYQQKSSQAPKLLFHYYDKDFNNEADTPDNFQSRRPNTSFCFLDIRSPGLGDTAMYLCATRMAGGPNNEQFFGPGTRLTVL.

The gene calls are TRBV27 and TRBJ1-2, with 8 bases aligning to TRBD1. The germline V gene encodes CDR1 MNHEY and CDR2 SMNVEV (reference sequence). This CDR3 is built from 15 residues. V was pared by 6 bases and J by 4 bases, with 10 bases of the junction left unmatched. This CDR3 is CASREDSGQGYGYTF. CDR3 bases: TGTGCCAGCAGGGAAGACTCCGGACAGGGCTATGGCTACACCTTC.

This clone was detected many times. The chain employs TRBV3-1 (or the pseudogene TRBV3-2) and TRBJ1-5; D might be TRBD1 (5 bases). Germline V gene sequence: CDR1 LGHDT, CDR2 YNNKEL (reference sequence). Between the trimmed V and J ends, which lost 0 bases and 0 bases, there was a span of 9 bases. The CDR3 spans 16 residues. The CDR3 loop is CASSQDYRHSNQPQHF. CDR3 sequence (DNA): TGTGCCAGCAGCCAAGACTACAGGCATAGCAATCAGCCCCAGCATTTT.

A few counts support this clone. This chain links TRBV23-1 with TRBJ1-2; 7 positions agree with TRBD1. TRBV23-1 is noted as an ORF with a role that remains uncertain. The ends lost 10 bases at V and 7 bases at J; junction bases unmatched: 9. The CDR3 covers 12 residues. This chain's CDR3 is CATRGQRGGYTF. For the CDR3, the DNA is TGCGCCACCAGGGGACAGAGGGGTGGCTACACCTTC.

The V call is TRBV20-1, the J call TRBJ2-3; 10 bases map to TRBD1. Germline CDR1 and CDR2: DFQATT and SNEGSKA (reference sequence). CDR3 length equals 16 residues. Trimming at V came to 3 bases and at J to 3 bases, leaving 9 bases not matched to a gene. The DNA of the CDR3 is TGCAGTGCTAGTGATGTCCCGGGACAGGGGACAGATACGCAGTATTTT. Translating it yields CSASDVPGQGTDTQYF.

V is TRBV4-1 and J is TRBJ1-4; 7 nucleotides align to TRBD1. Germline V gene data show CDR1 as MGHRA and CDR2 as YSYEKL. The V gene end was trimmed by 1 base and the J gene end by 1 base; junction bases not matched to a gene: 6. The CDR3 runs to 17 residues. This chain's CDR3 is CASSQAYRGRTNEKLFF. CDR3 DNA: TGCGCCAGCAGCCAAGCCTACAGGGGTCGAACTAATGAAAAACTGTTTTTT.

The chain uses TRBV27 and TRBJ1-5, with D unresolved. Trimming took off 2 bases at V and 7 bases at J, with 12 bases between the two ends. This CDR3 is built from 14 residues. The germline V gene encodes CDR1 MNHEY and CDR2 SMNVEV (reference sequence). The CDR3 region is CASSLVGGPQPQHF. The CDR3, as DNA: TGTGCCAGCAGTTTAGTCGGCGGTCCGCAGCCCCAGCATTTT.

The chain employs TRBV7-9 and TRBJ1-3, with TRBD1 identical over 7 bases. The V segment lost 5 bases and the J segment 0 bases; nucleotides outside the gene matches: 7. This CDR3 has 16 residues. Germline V gene sequence: CDR1 SEHNR, CDR2 FQNEAQ (reference sequence). This chain's CDR3 is CASSPPWDSSGNTIYF. In nucleotides, the CDR3 is TGTGCCAGCAGCCCCCCTTGGGACAGCTCTGGAAACACCATATATTTT.

The chain links TRBV9 to TRBJ1-2; 9 positions agree with TRBD1. CDR3 length: 16 residues. Germline-derived CDR1 and CDR2 are SGDLS and YYNGEE. With 4 bases clipped from V and 3 bases from J, the junction kept 10 bases outside the gene matches. The chain's CDR3 is CASSSPQGAEYYGYTF. The CDR3 region has the DNA TGTGCCAGCAGCTCACCACAGGGGGCGGAGTACTATGGCTACACCTTC.

The chain recombines TRBV4-3 with TRBJ1-2, with 7 bases aligning to TRBD1. The CDR3 spans 14 residues. The junction had 7 bases not matched to a gene; V was cut back by 1 base and J by 8 bases. CDR1 LGHNA and CDR2 YSLEER come from the germline V gene. CDR3 DNA: TGCGCCAGCAGCCAAGCGGTAGGGGGCTGGGGCTACACCTTC. Protein sequence: CASSQAVGGWGYTF.

This chain joins TRBV7-2 and TRBJ1-5, with 7 bases identical to TRBD1. CDR3 length: 13 residues. Germline V gene sequence: CDR1 SGHTA, CDR2 FQGNSA. The trim removed 6 bases at V and 4 bases at J, leaving 3 bases unmatched. In DNA form, the CDR3 reads TGTGCCAGCAGTCGGGACAGAAATCAGCCCCAGCATTTT. Translated: CASSRDRNQPQHF.